This TCR beta chain was sequenced during a study of T-cell memory formation after mild COVID-19. The wider study: The two donors had largely donor-specific TCR clusters. Study results and caveats: Contracting clones from day 15 to 85 showed balanced CD4/CD8; later expanders favored CD4+. Certain responding clones were present in pre-infection memory, suggesting participation of cross-reactive memory.

V lost 4 bases and J 6 bases, leaving 13 bases between the germline ends. The germline gives CDR1 SGHRS, CDR2 YFSETQ. The CDR3 sequence is 13 residues long. The table lists this clonotype with a few counts. Antigen specificity is unknown. TCRdb re-called the 5' RACE reads with MiXCR, one entry per CDR3 protein. The sample includes some 300,000 distinct CDR3 sequences, roughly 19% of them seen just once. The V gene is TRBV5-1, the J gene TRBJ1-2, with D perhaps matching TRBD1 (5 bases). Sequenced: PBMCs or a T cell subset sorted from them (not recorded which). This TCR came from a man between 18 and 35 years old who had mild COVID-19 (a few samples of this study predate the infection). Cell type and time point are not known. The CDR3 DNA is TGCGCCAGCAGCCTTGGGGCAGCCGATGGCTACACCTTC. It is translated as CASSLGAADGYTF.